The 15 T cell receptor beta chains below come from one sample, sequenced in a study of regulatory T cells in long-lasting Graves disease. Building the TCR beta libraries relied on iRepertoire HTBI primers, and CDR3 regions underwent Arm-PCR. TCRdb fed the multiplex PCR reads into MiXCR, producing one record per CDR3 protein. The sample lists 350,000 to 400,000 distinct CDR3 sequences, about 14% occurring once. The time point is: newly diagnosed GD, antithyroid drugs for less than 3 months. With RNA extracted from PBMCs as input, the TCR library was made. The sequenced sample was peripheral blood mononuclear cells (PBMCs), obtained at new diagnosis, from a patient treated with antithyroid drugs. Receptors were obtained from a female donor with Graves disease.

This clonotype occurred many times. This sequence joins TRBV27 and TRBJ1-1; tentatively, D is TRBD1 (6 bases). The CDR3 runs 11 residues. The ends were cut back, 8 bases at V and 5 bases at J, with 9 bases in the middle. CDR1 and CDR2 (germline): MNHEY, SMNVEV (reference sequence). The CDR3 nucleotides are TGTGCCAGCGCTCAGGGGACTGAAGCTTTCTTT. It encodes CASAQGTEAFF.

A few counts support this clonotype. The chain couples TRBV28 to TRBJ2-3; the D is unclear. This CDR3 region has 13 residues. V gave up 5 bases and J gave up 1 base, with 7 bases separating them. In germline, CDR1 is MDHEN, CDR2 SYDVKM. Written as DNA, the CDR3 is TGTGCCAGCAGTCCCTTTGGCACAGATACGCAGTATTTT. It encodes CASSPFGTDTQYF.

This clonotype was observed a handful of times. This sequence joins TRBV2 and TRBJ1-6; 7 bases are shared with TRBD1. This CDR3 contains 16 residues. The V gene's germline CDR1 is SNHLY and CDR2 FYNNEI. After removal of 6 bases from V and 5 bases from J, the junction contained 10 bases not matched to a gene. CDR3 sequence: CASSPLLGQNNSPLHF. Here the CDR3 DNA reads TGTGCCAGCAGCCCCCTATTGGGACAGAATAATTCACCCCTCCACTTT.

This clonotype was found a few times. This sequence joins TRBV4-3 and TRBJ2-1; TRBD2 matches 9 bases. The CDR3 contains 18 residues. Looked up from germline, CDR1 is LGHNA and CDR2 is YSLEER. J lost 7 bases, V lost 3 bases, and 16 bases had no gene match. CDR3 protein: CASSHGGISSGSRNEQFF. In nucleotides, the CDR3 is TGCGCCAGCAGCCACGGGGGGATAAGTAGCGGGAGCAGAAATGAGCAGTTCTTC.

The chain links TRBV29-1 to TRBJ2-1; D not resolved. This CDR3 is 15 amino acids long. Looked up from germline, CDR1 is SQVTM and CDR2 is ANQGSEA. Deletions cut 1 base from V and 2 bases from J, with 12 bases between. DNA for the CDR3: TGCAGCGTTGAAGGGGTAACGTGGGCCTACAATGAGCAGTTCTTC. It specifies CSVEGVTWAYNEQFF.

There are many counts of this clonotype. The chain recombines TRBV20-1 with TRBJ2-5; unclear D gene. Trimming shortened V by 1 base and J by 3 bases, and 12 bases separated the two germline ends. CDR3 length equals 14 residues. Germline V gene sequence: CDR1 DFQATT, CDR2 SNEGSKA (reference sequence). CDR3 protein: CSARGWVGEETQYF. The DNA for the CDR3 is TGCAGTGCTAGAGGGTGGGTGGGTGAAGAGACCCAGTACTTC.

There are many counts of this clonotype. The rearrangement uses TRBV12-3 or TRBV12-4 and TRBJ1-6; 8 bases are shared with TRBD1. Trimming took 6 bases from V and 5 from J; bases not matched to a gene: 3. This CDR3 is 14 amino acids long. CDR3 coding DNA: TGTGCCAGCAGAAAACAGGGGGATAATTCACCCCTCCACTTT. Amino acid sequence: CASRKQGDNSPLHF.

This clonotype was counted many times. The gene calls are TRBV28 and TRBJ1-6; 9 bases match TRBD1. The CDR3 is made up of 15 amino acids. Germline-derived CDR1 and CDR2 are MDHEN and SYDVKM. Trimming cost V 5 bases and J 13 bases; bases outside gene matches: 12. CDR3 bases: TGTGCCAGCAGTACTCCGGGACAGGGCTCTTCGCCCCTCCACTTT. It is translated as CASSTPGQGSSPLHF.

This clonotype came up many times. This sequence joins TRBV12-3 or TRBV12-4 and TRBJ1-3; 10 bases match TRBD1. Trimming removed 2 bases from V and 0 bases from J; junction bases left unmatched: 1. This CDR3 has 16 residues. DNA of the CDR3: TGTGCCAGCAGTTTATGGGACAGGGGCTCTGGAAACACCATATATTTT. Residues: CASSLWDRGSGNTIYF.

This clonotype was counted between two and nine times. This sequence joins TRBV5-4 and TRBJ1-2; no reliable D call. Trimming removed 0 bases at V and 8 bases at J, with 20 bases between. This CDR3 contains 16 residues. CDR1 is SGHNT and CDR2 is YYREEE in the germline V gene (reference sequence). This chain's CDR3 is CASSLGLEGVEGGYTF. CDR3 nucleotide sequence: TGTGCCAGCAGCTTGGGTTTGGAGGGTGTCGAAGGGGGCTACACCTTC. The whole variable domain, remainder taken from reference TRBV5-4 and TRBJ1-2, is ETGVTQSPTHLIKTRGQQVTLRCSSQSGHNTVSWYQQALGQGPQFIFQYYREEENGRGNFPPRFSGLQFPNYSSELNVNALELDDSALYLCASSLGLEGVEGGYTFGSGTRLTVV.

This clonotype was seen many times. A much bigger clone sits one base away, suggesting this may be a read error. V and J are TRBV2 and TRBJ1-1; 7 nucleotides line up with TRBD1. The CDR3 is made up of 14 amino acids. Germline assignment: CDR1 SNHLY and CDR2 FYNNEI. The CDR3 here is CASSEQTGFTEALF. CDR3 in DNA: TGTGCCAGCAGTGAACAGACAGGGTTTACTGAAGCTCTCTTT.

This clonotype was seen at least ten times. The chain uses TRBV30 and TRBJ1-6; a possible D gene is TRBD1 (5 bases). Germline lookup yields CDR1 GTSNPN and CDR2 SVGIG (reference sequence). The CDR3 extends over 12 amino acids. V lost 4 bases to trimming and J lost 7 bases, with 8 bases between them. In nucleotides, the CDR3 is TGTGCCTGGATCAAGGGGAATTCACCCCTCCACTTT. It specifies CAWIKGNSPLHF.

This clonotype was recorded many times. This chain links TRBV20-1 with TRBJ1-3; 8 bases agree with TRBD1. Trimming cost V 6 bases and J 5 bases; bases outside gene matches: 12. CDR1 is DFQATT and CDR2 is SNEGSKA in the germline V gene (reference sequence). CDR3 size: 15 residues. The CDR3 bases are TGCAGTGCCAACACTGGGACAGGACCACGAAACACCATATATTTT. It encodes CSANTGTGPRNTIYF.

Ten or more counts support this clonotype. The J gene is TRBJ1-5, the V gene TRBV24-1; D remains unclear. The CDR3 consists of 17 residues. V gave up 4 bases and J gave up 2 bases, with 17 bases separating them. Germline values: CDR1 KGHDR, CDR2 SFDVKD. CDR3 region: CATSEMVLNPGNQPQHF. The CDR3 DNA reads TGTGCCACCAGTGAAATGGTCCTTAATCCCGGCAATCAGCCCCAGCATTTT.

The table lists this clonotype with many counts. The J gene is TRBJ2-3, the V gene TRBV28; D not resolved. Per the germline V gene, CDR1 is MDHEN and CDR2 is SYDVKM. V was pared by 6 bases and J by 4 bases, with 5 bases between. The CDR3 consists of 11 residues. CDR3 DNA sequence: TGTGCCAGCAGAGGACCAGATACGCAGTATTTT. Translated: CASRGPDTQYF.